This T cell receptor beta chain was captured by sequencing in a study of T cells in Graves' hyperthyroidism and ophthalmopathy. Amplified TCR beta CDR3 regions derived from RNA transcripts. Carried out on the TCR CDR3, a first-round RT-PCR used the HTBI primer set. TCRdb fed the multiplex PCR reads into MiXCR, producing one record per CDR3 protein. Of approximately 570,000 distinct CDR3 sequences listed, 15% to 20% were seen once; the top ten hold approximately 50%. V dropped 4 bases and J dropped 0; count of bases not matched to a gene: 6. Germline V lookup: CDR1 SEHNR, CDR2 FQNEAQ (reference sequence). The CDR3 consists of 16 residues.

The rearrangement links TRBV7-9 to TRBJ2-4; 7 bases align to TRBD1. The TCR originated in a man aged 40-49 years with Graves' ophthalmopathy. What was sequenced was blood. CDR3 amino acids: CASSSGQDLAKNIQYF. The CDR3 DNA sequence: TGTGCCAGCAGCTCTGGACAGGACTTAGCCAAAAACATTCAGTACTTC. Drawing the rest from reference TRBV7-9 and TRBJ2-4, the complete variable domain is DTGVSQNPRHKITKRGQNVTFRCDPISEHNRLYWYRQTLGQGPEFLTYFQNEAQLEKSRLLSDRFSAERPKGSFSTLEIQRTEQGDSAMYLCASSSGQDLAKNIQYFGAGTRLSVL.